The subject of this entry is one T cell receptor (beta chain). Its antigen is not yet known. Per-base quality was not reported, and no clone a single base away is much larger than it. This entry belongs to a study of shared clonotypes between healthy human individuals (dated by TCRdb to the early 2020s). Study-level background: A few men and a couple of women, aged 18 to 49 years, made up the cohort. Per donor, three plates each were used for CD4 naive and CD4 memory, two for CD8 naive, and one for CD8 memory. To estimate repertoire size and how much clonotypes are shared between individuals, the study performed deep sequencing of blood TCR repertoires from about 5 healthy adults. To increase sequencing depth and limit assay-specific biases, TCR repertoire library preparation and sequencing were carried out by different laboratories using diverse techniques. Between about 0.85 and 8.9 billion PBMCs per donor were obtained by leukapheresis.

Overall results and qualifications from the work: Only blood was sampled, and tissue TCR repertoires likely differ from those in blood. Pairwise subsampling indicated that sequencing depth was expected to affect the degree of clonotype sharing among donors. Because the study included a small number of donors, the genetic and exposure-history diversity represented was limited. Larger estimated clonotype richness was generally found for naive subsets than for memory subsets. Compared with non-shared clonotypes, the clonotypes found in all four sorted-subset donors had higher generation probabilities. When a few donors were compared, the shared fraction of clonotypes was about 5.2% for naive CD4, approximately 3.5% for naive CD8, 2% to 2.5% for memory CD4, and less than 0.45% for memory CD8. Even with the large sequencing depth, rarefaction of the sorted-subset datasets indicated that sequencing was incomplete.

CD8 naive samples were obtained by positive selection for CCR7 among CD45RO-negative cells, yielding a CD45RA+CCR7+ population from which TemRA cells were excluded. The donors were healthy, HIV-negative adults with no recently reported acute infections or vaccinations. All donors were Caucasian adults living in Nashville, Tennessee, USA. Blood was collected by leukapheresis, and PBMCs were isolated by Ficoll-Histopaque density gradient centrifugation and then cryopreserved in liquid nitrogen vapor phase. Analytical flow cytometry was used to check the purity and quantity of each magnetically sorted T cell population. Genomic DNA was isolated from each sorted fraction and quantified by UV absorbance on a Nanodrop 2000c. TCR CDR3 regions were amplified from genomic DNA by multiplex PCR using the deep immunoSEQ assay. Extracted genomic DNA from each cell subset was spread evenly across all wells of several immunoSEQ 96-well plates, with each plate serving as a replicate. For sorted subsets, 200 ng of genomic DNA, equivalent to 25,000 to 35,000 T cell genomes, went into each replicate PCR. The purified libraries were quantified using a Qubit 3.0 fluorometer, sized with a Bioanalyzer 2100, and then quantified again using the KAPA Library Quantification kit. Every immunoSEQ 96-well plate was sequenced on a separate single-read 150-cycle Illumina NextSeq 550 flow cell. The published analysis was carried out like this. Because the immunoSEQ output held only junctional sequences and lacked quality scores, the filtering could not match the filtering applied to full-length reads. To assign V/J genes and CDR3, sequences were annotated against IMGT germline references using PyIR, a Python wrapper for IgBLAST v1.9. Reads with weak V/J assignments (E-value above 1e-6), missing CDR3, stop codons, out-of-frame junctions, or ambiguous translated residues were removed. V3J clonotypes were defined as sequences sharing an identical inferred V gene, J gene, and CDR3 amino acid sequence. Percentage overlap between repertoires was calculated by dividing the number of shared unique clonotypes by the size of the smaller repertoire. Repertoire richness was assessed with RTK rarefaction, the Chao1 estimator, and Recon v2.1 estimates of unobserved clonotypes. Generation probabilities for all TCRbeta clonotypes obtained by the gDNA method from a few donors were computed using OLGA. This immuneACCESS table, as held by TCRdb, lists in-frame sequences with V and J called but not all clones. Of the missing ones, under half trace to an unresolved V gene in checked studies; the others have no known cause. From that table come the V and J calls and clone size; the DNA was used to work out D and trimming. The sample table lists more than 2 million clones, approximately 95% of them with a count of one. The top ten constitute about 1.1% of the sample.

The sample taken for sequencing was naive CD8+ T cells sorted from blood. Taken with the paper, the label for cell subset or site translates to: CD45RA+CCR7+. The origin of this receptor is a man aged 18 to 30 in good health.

The DNA sequence is as follows: TGTGCCAGCAGTTTAGTGGGGTTCCCCTCTGGGGCCAACGTCCTGACTTTC. It codes for CASSLVGFPSGANVLTF. The chain employs TRBV27 and TRBJ2-6; the D gene remains uncertain. The junction carries 11 bases between V and J, which are trimmed by 2 bases and 0 bases respectively. The CDR3 holds 17 amino acids from the cysteine to the phenylalanine. This entry keeps only the CDR3 DNA: 51 bases, framed from base 1. As encoded in the germline V gene (reference sequence), CDR1 is MNHEY while CDR2 is SMNVEV. With the rest looked up from the reference TRBV27 and TRBJ2-6 genes rather than sequenced, the full variable domain is EAQVTQNPRYLITVTGKKLTVTCSQNMNHEYMSWYRQDPGLGLRQIYYSMNVEVTDKGDVPEGYKVSRKEKRNFPLILESPSPNQTSLYFCASSLVGFPSGANVLTFGAGSRLTVL.